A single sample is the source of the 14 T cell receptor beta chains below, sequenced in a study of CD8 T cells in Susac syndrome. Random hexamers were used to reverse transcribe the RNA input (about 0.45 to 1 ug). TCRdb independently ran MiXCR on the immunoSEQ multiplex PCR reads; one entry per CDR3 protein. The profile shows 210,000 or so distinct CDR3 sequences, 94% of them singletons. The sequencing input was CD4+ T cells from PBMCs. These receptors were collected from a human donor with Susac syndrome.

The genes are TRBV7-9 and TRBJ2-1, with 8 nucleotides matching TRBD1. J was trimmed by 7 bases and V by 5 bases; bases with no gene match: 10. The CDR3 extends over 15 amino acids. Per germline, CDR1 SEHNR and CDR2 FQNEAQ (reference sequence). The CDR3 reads CASSAGQGRTNEQFF. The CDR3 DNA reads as TGTGCCAGCAGCGCTGGACAGGGTCGGACAAATGAGCAGTTCTTC.

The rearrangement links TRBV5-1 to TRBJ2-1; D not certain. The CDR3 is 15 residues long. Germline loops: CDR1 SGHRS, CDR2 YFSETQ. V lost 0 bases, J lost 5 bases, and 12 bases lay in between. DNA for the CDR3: TGCGCCAGCAGCTTGGAGGCTTTACAAAACAATGAGCAGTTCTTC. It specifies CASSLEALQNNEQFF.

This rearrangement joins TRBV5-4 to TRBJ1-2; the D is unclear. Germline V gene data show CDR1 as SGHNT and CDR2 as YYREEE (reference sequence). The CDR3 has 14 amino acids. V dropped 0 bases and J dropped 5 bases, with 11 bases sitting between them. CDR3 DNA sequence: TGTGCCAGCAGCTTGGCCCGGGCGCGTTATGGCTACACCTTC. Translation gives CASSLARARYGYTF. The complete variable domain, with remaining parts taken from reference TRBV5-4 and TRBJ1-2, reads ETGVTQSPTHLIKTRGQQVTLRCSSQSGHNTVSWYQQALGQGPQFIFQYYREEENGRGNFPPRFSGLQFPNYSSELNVNALELDDSALYLCASSLARARYGYTFGSGTRLTVV.

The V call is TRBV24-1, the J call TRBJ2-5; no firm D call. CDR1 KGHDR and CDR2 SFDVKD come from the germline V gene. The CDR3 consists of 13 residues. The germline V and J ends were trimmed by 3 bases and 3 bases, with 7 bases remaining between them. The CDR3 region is CATSDDWKETQYF. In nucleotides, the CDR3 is TGTGCCACCAGTGATGACTGGAAAGAGACCCAGTACTTC.

The CDR3 DNA reads TGTGCCACCAGCAGAGATCCCGGACTACAAGAGACCCAGTACTTC. Protein: CATSRDPGLQETQYF. This chain links TRBV15 with TRBJ2-5; tentative D call: TRBD2 (6 bases). The CDR3 totals 15 residues. The V gene's germline CDR1 is LNHNV and CDR2 YYDKDF (reference sequence). The V end was cut by 0 bases, the J end by 2 bases, with 10 bases between.

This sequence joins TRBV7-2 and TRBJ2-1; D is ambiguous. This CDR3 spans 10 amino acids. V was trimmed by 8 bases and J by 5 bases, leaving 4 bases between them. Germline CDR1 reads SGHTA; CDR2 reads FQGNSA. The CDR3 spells CASGDNEQFF. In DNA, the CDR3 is TGTGCCAGCGGCGACAATGAGCAGTTCTTC. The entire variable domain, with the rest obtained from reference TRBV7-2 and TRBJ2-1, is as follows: GAGVSQSPSNKVTEKGKDVELRCDPISGHTALYWYRQSLGQGLEFLIYFQGNSAPDKSGLPSDRFSAERTGGSVSTLTIQRTQQEDSAVYLCASGDNEQFFGPGTRLTVL.

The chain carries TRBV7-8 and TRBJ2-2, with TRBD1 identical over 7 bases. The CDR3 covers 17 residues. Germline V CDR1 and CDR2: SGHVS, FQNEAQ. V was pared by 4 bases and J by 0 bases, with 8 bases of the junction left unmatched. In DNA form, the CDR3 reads TGTGCCAGCAGCTCAAACCGGGACAGCGCGAACACCGGGGAGCTGTTTTTT. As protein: CASSSNRDSANTGELFF.

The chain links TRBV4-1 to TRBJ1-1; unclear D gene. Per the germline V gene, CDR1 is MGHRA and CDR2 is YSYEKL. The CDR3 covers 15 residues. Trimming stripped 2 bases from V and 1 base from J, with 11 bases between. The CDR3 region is CASSQTPTGNTEAFF. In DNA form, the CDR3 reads TGCGCCAGCAGCCAAACCCCAACGGGGAACACTGAAGCTTTCTTT.

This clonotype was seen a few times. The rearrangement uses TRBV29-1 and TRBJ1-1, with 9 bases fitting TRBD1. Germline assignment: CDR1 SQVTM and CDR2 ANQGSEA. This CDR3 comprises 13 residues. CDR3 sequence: CSTRTGENTEAFF. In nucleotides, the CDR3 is TGCAGTACACGGACAGGGGAGAACACTGAAGCTTTCTTT.

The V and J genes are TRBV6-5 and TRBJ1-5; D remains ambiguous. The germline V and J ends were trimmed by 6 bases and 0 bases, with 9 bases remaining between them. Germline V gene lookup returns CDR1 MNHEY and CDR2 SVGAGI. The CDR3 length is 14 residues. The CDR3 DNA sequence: TGTGCCAGCAGACCCGACGGTAGCAATCAGCCCCAGCATTTT. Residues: CASRPDGSNQPQHF.

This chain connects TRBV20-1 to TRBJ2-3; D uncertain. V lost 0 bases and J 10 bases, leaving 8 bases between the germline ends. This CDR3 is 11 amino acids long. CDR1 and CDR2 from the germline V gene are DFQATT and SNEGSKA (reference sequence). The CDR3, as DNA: TGCAGTGCTAGAGAAAGGGCCCCGCAGTATTTT. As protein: CSARERAPQYF.

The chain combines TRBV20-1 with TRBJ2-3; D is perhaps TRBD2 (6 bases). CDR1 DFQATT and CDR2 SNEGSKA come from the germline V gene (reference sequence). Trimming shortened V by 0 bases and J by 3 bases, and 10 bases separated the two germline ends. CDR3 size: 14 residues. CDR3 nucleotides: TGCAGTGCTAGAGATGGGACTCAGACAGATACGCAGTATTTT. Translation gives CSARDGTQTDTQYF.

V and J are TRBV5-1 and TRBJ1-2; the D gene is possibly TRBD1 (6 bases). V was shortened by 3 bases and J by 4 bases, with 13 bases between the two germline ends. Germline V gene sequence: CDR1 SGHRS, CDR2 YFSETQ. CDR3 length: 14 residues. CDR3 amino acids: CASSSTTGAYGYTF. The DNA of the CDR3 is TGCGCCAGCAGCTCGACGACAGGAGCCTATGGCTACACCTTC.

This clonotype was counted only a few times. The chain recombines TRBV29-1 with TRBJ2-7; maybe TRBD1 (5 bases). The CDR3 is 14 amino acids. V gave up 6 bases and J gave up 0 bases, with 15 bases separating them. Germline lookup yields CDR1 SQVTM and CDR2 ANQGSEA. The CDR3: CSVAGHGPSYEQYF. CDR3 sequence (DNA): TGCAGCGTCGCTGGACACGGTCCCTCCTACGAGCAGTACTTC.